Given below is one T cell receptor beta chain in context. The data were taken from a study of sequential checkpoint blockade in melanoma. Germline V lookup: CDR1 SNHLY, CDR2 FYNNEI. V was pared by 7 bases and J by 3 bases, with 6 bases of the junction left unmatched. The CDR3 has 14 amino acids. Treatment specified: randomized to nivolumab then ipilimumab (arm A) or the reverse (arm B). TCRdb keeps only in-frame clones here, not all; method: immunoSEQ multiplex PCR. The sample lists around 3,600 clones; 57% were seen once. The sequencing here drew on CD8+ T cells sorted from blood (inferred from file names), taken from a patient given nivolumab and ipilimumab in sequence. The chain couples TRBV2 to TRBJ1-1, with TRBD1 matching 9 bases. This clonotype was sampled from a human patient with melanoma. Some clones in this sample may be carry-over from other donors' samples. CDR3 residues: CASNWDRVHTEAFF. In DNA form, the CDR3 reads TGTGCCAGCAATTGGGACAGGGTCCACACTGAAGCTTTCTTT.